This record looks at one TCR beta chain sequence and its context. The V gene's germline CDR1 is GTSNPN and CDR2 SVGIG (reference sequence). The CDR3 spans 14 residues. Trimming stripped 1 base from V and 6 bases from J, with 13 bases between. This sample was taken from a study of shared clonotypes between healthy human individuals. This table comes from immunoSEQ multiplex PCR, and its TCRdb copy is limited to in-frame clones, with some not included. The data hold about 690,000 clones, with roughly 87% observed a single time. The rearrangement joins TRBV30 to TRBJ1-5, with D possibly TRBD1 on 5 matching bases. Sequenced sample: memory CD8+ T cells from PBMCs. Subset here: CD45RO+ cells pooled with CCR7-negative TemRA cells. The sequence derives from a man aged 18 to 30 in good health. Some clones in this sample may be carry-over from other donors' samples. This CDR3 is CAWSAEGSRQPQHF. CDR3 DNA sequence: TGTGCCTGGAGTGCCGAGGGGTCTCGTCAGCCCCAGCATTTT.